One sample yielded the 23 T cell receptor beta chains listed below, sequenced in a study of read filtering for tumor transcriptome and immune sequencing. This library used approximately 370 ng RNA and molecular barcoded adaptors spanning alpha/delta and beta/gamma chains. One entry per CDR3 protein, called by TCRdb with MiXCR from the reads. Of tens of thousands of distinct CDR3 sequences listed, about 15% were seen once; the top ten hold 45%. Sample: a population of CD138-negative cells sorted from bone marrow. These receptors originate from a donor at least 40 years old with multiple myeloma.

This clonotype was counted at least ten times. This chain connects TRBV12-3 or TRBV12-4 to TRBJ2-1; D perhaps matches TRBD2 (5 bases). The germline V and J ends were trimmed by 3 bases and 6 bases, with 15 bases remaining between them. The CDR3 has 15 residues. The CDR3 spells CASSLHSRVPNEQFF. DNA for the CDR3: TGTGCCAGCAGTTTGCATTCGCGGGTACCCAATGAGCAGTTCTTC.

J is TRBJ2-2 and V is TRBV11-1; 9 bases agree with TRBD1. The CDR3 consists of 15 residues. Looked up from germline, CDR1 is SGHAT and CDR2 is FQDESV (reference sequence). The J segment lost 7 bases and the V segment lost 2 bases, leaving 5 bases of the junction unmatched. CDR3 in DNA: TGTGCCAGCAGCTTACTGTACAGGGGGCACGGGGAGCTGTTTTTT. Protein: CASSLLYRGHGELFF.

This clonotype was seen a few times. The gene calls are TRBV25-1 and TRBJ2-3, with 11 bases identical to TRBD2. The CDR3 has 16 residues. From germline, CDR1 is MGHDK and CDR2 SYGVNS. J was trimmed by 2 bases and V by 5 bases; bases with no gene match: 6. The CDR3 reads CASSNRLAGFTDTQYF. CDR3 DNA sequence: TGTGCCAGCAGTAATCGACTAGCGGGGTTCACAGATACGCAGTATTTT.

This clonotype was found many times. The genes are TRBV11-3 and TRBJ2-2; TRBD2 matches at 7 bases. J lost 6 bases, V lost 0 bases, and 1 base had no gene match. CDR1 is SGHNT, CDR2 YENEEA, per germline. The CDR3 is 14 residues long. The CDR3 coding sequence is TGTGCCAGCAGCTTAGAAGGACTAGCCGGGGAGCTGTTTTTT. Encoded protein: CASSLEGLAGELFF.

Of note for this clonotype: A much larger clone differs by one base, so this may be a read error. The chain couples TRBV6-5 to TRBJ1-1; 7 nucleotides align to TRBD1. With V trimmed by 7 bases and J by 0 bases, 5 bases remained unmatched. Germline loops: CDR1 MNHEY, CDR2 SVGAGI. There are 14 residues in the CDR3. CDR3 nucleotides: TGTGCCAGCAATACCGGGACAGTGAACACTGAAGCTTTCTTT. Amino acid sequence: CASNTGTVNTEAFF.

The CDR3 region has the DNA TGTGCCATCAGTGACGCGACAGGGCGCTCCTACAATGAGCAGTTCTTC. It encodes CAISDATGRSYNEQFF. The chain has TRBV10-3 and TRBJ2-1; 7 bases match TRBD1. The CDR3 consists of 16 residues. The germline V gene encodes CDR1 ENHRY and CDR2 SYGVKD. V lost 3 bases and J lost 0; bases outside the gene matches: 5.

This clonotype has a handful of counts. The rearrangement uses TRBV20-1 and TRBJ2-7; 8 bases are a match to TRBD2. Germline lookup yields CDR1 DFQATT and CDR2 SNEGSKA (reference sequence). The CDR3 is made up of 12 amino acids. The J segment lost 6 bases and the V segment lost 3 bases, leaving 4 bases of the junction unmatched. CDR3 residues: CSARPGGAEQYF. The CDR3 DNA is TGCAGTGCTAGGCCGGGGGGGGCCGAGCAGTACTTC.

There are a few counts of this clonotype. The junction shows a germline mismatch at one end, possibly a read error. This rearrangement joins TRBV20-1 to TRBJ1-5, with TRBD1 matching over 12 bases. CDR1 and CDR2 (germline): DFQATT, SNEGSKA (reference sequence). This CDR3 is 16 amino acids long. The CDR3 DNA reads TGCAGCGCTACTTGGGACAGGGGGCGAAGCAATCAGCCCCAGCATTTT. This sequence encodes CSATWDRGRSNQPQHF.

The sample holds many counts of this clonotype. The genes are TRBV4-2 and TRBJ1-2, with a possible D match to TRBD1 (6 bases). CDR3 length: 17 amino acids. V was pared by 5 bases and J by 3 bases, with 22 bases between. Germline V gives CDR1 LGHNA, CDR2 YNFKEQ. The CDR3 DNA follows: TGTGCCAGCAGCTTTCTGTCTGGGGCAGGGGACCACTATGGCTACACCTTC. It codes for CASSFLSGAGDHYGYTF.

This clonotype was observed a handful of times. The CDR3 loop reads CASSDRGIYNEQFF. DNA of the CDR3: TGTGCCAGCAGCGACAGGGGGATTTACAATGAGCAGTTCTTC. The genes are TRBV11-3 and TRBJ2-1; 9 nucleotides agree with TRBD1. The CDR3 loop spans 14 amino acids. The ends lost 5 bases at V and 4 bases at J; junction bases unmatched: 3. Germline V gene lookup returns CDR1 SGHNT and CDR2 YENEEA.

Notes on this clonotype: Given a much more abundant clone one base away, this may be a read error. The chain uses TRBV7-9 and TRBJ2-7; D is undetermined. In germline, CDR1 is SEHNR, CDR2 FQNEAQ (reference sequence). The CDR3 loop spans 12 amino acids. The CDR3 here is CAGSLVSYEQYF. The CDR3 region has the DNA TGTGCCGGCAGCTTAGTATCCTACGAGCAGTACTTC.

With regard to this clonotype: It differs at one base from a far larger clone, so likely a read error. The missing conserved phenylalanine or tryptophan at the end of this CDR3 makes a read error likely. This chain connects TRBV7-8 to TRBJ2-1, with D perhaps given as TRBD1 or TRBD2 (5 bases each). The CDR3 has 14 residues. Germline V gene sequence: CDR1 SGHVS, CDR2 FQNEAQ. The V end lost 5 bases, the J end lost 8 bases, and 16 bases lay between the germline ends. CDR3 bases: TGTGCCAGCAGCAAGGGGCTAGCCCGAGATGAGCAGTTCCTC. Protein sequence: CASSKGLARDEQFL.

This clonotype was observed a single time. The chain recombines TRBV20-1 with TRBJ2-7; 11 bases are shared with TRBD2. Trimming took 5 bases from V and 5 from J; bases not matched to a gene: 17. CDR3 length: 17 residues. CDR1 and CDR2 from the germline V gene are DFQATT and SNEGSKA (reference sequence). In nucleotides, the CDR3 is TGCAGTGCTGGTAACTTAGCGGGAGGGCCGAGGATCGACGAGCAGTACTTC. Encoded protein: CSAGNLAGGPRIDEQYF.

This clonotype was counted ten times or more. V usage is TRBV29-1 and J usage is TRBJ2-1; no definite D call. Trimming took 3 bases from V and 8 from J, leaving 20 bases between them. This CDR3 region has 15 residues. CDR1 SQVTM and CDR2 ANQGSEA come from the germline V gene. CDR3 protein: CSVDLSSTSSHEQFF. CDR3 nucleotide sequence: TGCAGCGTTGATTTGAGTAGTACATCGTCACATGAGCAGTTCTTC.

The chain is built from TRBV29-1 and TRBJ2-1, with D tentatively TRBD1 or TRBD2 (5 bases each). Between the trimmed V and J ends, which lost 5 bases and 6 bases, there was a span of 17 bases. The germline gives CDR1 SQVTM, CDR2 ANQGSEA. There are 14 residues in the CDR3. This chain's CDR3 is CSVTGPGVGNEQFF. The CDR3 nucleotides are TGCAGCGTTACGGGGCCCGGGGTTGGCAATGAGCAGTTCTTC.

In its sample, this clonotype was seen many times. The chain has TRBV7-2 and TRBJ2-1; D is undetermined. V gave up 7 bases and J gave up 6 bases, with 16 bases separating them. Germline V lookup: CDR1 SGHTA, CDR2 FQGNSA. CDR3 length equals 14 residues. CDR3 nucleotide sequence: TGTGCCAGCAAATCTTCTGCTTTAAGCAATGAGCAGTTCTTC. It encodes CASKSSALSNEQFF.

This clonotype was detected many times. The chain couples TRBV6-2 or TRBV6-3 to TRBJ2-7; perhaps TRBD2 as D (6 bases). The CDR3 sequence is 12 residues long. In germline, CDR1 is MNHEY, CDR2 SVGEGT. The V end lost 8 bases, the J end lost 2 bases, and 10 bases lay between the germline ends. In DNA form, the CDR3 reads TGTGCCAGCGACGGCGGGACCTACGAGCAGTACTTC. Its translation is CASDGGTYEQYF.

Points on this clonotype: A much larger clone is a single base away; this may be a read error. The chain recombines TRBV4-1 with TRBJ1-5; D may be TRBD1 (5 bases). V shed 1 base and J shed 5 bases, with 12 bases lying between them. The length of the CDR3 is 15 residues. Germline V gives CDR1 MGHRA, CDR2 YSYEKL. The chain's CDR3 is CASSQGVGLDQPQHF. For the CDR3, the DNA is TGCGCCAGCAGCCAAGGGGTGGGACTCGATCAGCCCCAGCATTTT.

This clonotype was seen ten or more times. The V call is TRBV27, the J call TRBJ2-7; 7 bases are shared with TRBD2. Per the germline V gene, CDR1 is MNHEY and CDR2 is SMNVEV (reference sequence). This CDR3 has 12 residues. With 3 bases clipped from V and 13 bases from J, the junction kept 9 bases outside the gene matches. The CDR3 DNA reads TGTGCCAGCAGTTTCTCCAGCGGGGAGATATACTTC. Its translation: CASSFSSGEIYF.

This clonotype was seen repeatedly, ten times or more. This chain joins TRBV28 and TRBJ2-1; possibly TRBD2 for D (6 bases). The CDR3 loop spans 13 amino acids. Germline-derived CDR1 and CDR2 are MDHEN and SYDVKM. V was cut by 6 bases and J by 6 bases, with 12 bases left in between. CDR3 loop: CASSAWEVNEQFF. As DNA, the CDR3 is TGTGCCAGCAGCGCCTGGGAGGTCAATGAGCAGTTCTTC.

This clonotype showed up many times. V usage is TRBV20-1 and J usage is TRBJ2-7; D is unclear. The germline gives CDR1 DFQATT, CDR2 SNEGSKA (reference sequence). The CDR3 consists of 13 residues. The V end was cut by 3 bases, the J end by 1 base, with 10 bases between. In DNA form, the CDR3 reads TGCAGTGCTAGGACGGATACGTCCTACGAGCAGTACTTC. Its translation is CSARTDTSYEQYF.

The gene calls are TRBV18 and TRBJ2-7, with D unresolved. Germline-derived CDR1 and CDR2 are KGHSH and LQKENI. Trimming left V 6 bases short and J 2 bases short, with 5 bases between. The CDR3 has 11 amino acids. The CDR3 DNA sequence: TGTGCCAGCTCCGGCACCTACGAGCAGTACTTC. This gives the protein CASSGTYEQYF.

This clonotype has ten or more counts. The chain employs TRBV20-1 and TRBJ2-7; 9 positions match TRBD1. CDR3 length: 16 amino acids. J gave up 0 bases and V 3 bases, and 9 bases lay outside the gene matches. The germline V gene encodes CDR1 DFQATT and CDR2 SNEGSKA (reference sequence). The CDR3 nucleotides are TGCAGTGCTAGTCTGGGACAGGGACCCTTCTCCTACGAGCAGTACTTC. This translates into CSASLGQGPFSYEQYF.